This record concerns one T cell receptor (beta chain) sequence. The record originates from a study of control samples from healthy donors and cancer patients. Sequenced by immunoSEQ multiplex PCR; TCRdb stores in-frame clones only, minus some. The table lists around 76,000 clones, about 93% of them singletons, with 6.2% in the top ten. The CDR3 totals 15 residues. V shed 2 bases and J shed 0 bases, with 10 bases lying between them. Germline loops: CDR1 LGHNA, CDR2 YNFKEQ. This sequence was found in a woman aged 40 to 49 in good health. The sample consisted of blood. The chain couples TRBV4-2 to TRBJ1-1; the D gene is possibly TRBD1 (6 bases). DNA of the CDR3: TGTGCCAGCAGCCAAACAGGGCTAATGAACACTGAAGCTTTCTTT. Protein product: CASSQTGLMNTEAFF.